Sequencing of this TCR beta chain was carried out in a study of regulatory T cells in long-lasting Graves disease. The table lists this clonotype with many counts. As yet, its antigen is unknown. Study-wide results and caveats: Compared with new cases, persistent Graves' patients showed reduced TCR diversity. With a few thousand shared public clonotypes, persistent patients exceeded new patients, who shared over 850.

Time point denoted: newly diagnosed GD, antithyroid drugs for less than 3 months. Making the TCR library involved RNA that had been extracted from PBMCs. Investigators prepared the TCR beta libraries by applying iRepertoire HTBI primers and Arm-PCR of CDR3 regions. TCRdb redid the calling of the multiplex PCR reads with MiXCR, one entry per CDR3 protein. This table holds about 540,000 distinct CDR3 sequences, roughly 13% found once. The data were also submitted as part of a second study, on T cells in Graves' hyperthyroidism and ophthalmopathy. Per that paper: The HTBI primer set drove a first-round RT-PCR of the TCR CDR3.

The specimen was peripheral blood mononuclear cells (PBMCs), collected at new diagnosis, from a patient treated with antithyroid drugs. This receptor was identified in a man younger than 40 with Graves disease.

CDR3 DNA: TGCAGCGTTGAAGTATCAGGGGGCTTCGGTGGCTACACCTTC. Its protein is CSVEVSGGFGGYTF. The chain links TRBV29-1 to TRBJ1-2; TRBD1 aligns across 8 bases. Losses at the gene ends were 1 base for V and 7 bases for J; bases not matched to a gene: 8. CDR3 length: 14 residues. The germline gives CDR1 SQVTM, CDR2 ANQGSEA.